The 26 T cell receptor beta chains below all came from one sample that was sequenced in a study of shared clonotypes between healthy human individuals. Clones were read by immunoSEQ multiplex PCR, and TCRdb kept only the in-frame ones, dropping some. The table lists over a million clones, around 82% of them singletons. Specimen: memory CD4+ T cells from PBMCs. Indicated subset: CD45RA-negative fraction. The receptors derive from a man between 18 and 29 years old in good health. Some clones in this sample may be carry-over from other donors' samples.

The chain recombines TRBV5-1 with TRBJ2-7, with 10 bases identical to TRBD2. CDR3 length: 15 residues. V lost 4 bases and J lost 2; bases outside the gene matches: 6. The V gene's germline CDR1 is SGHRS and CDR2 YFSETQ. The CDR3 here is CASSPLAGATYEQYF. The CDR3 nucleotides read TGCGCCAGCAGCCCGCTAGCGGGAGCGACCTACGAGCAGTACTTC.

A remark on this clone: A read error is possible here, since a much larger clone lies one base away. At the DNA level, this CDR3 is encoded by other sequences in the same sample as well. V usage is TRBV30 and J usage is TRBJ2-1, with D tentatively TRBD1 (5 bases). Germline CDR1 is GTSNPN and CDR2 is SVGIG (reference sequence). The V end lost 2 bases, the J end lost 9 bases, and 14 bases lay between the germline ends. The CDR3 runs 13 residues. In nucleotides, the CDR3 is TGTGCCTGGAGTAGCCTTACCCAGGGTGAGCAGTTCTTC. Protein sequence: CAWSSLTQGEQFF.

The chain uses TRBV5-4 and TRBJ2-5, with D uncertain. Germline CDR1 is SGHNT and CDR2 is YYREEE (reference sequence). V was trimmed by 4 bases and J by 1 base, leaving 11 bases between them. The CDR3 has 14 residues. The CDR3 protein is CASSGKLSQETQYF. Written as DNA, the CDR3 is TGTGCCAGCAGCGGAAAGCTAAGCCAAGAGACCCAGTACTTC. The full variable domain, completed using reference TRBV5-4 and TRBJ2-5, is ETGVTQSPTHLIKTRGQQVTLRCSSQSGHNTVSWYQQALGQGPQFIFQYYREEENGRGNFPPRFSGLQFPNYSSELNVNALELDDSALYLCASSGKLSQETQYFGPGTRLLVL.

Of note for this clone: This may stem from a read error, because a much larger clone lies one nucleotide away. The chain joins TRBV4-2 to TRBJ1-1; unclear D gene. CDR3 length: 14 amino acids. The V gene's germline CDR1 is LGHNA and CDR2 YNFKEQ. V lost 1 base and J lost 3, with 9 bases in between. CDR3 bases: TGTGCCAGCAGCCAAGCGGGGATGGACACTGAAGCTTTCTTT. Amino acid sequence: CASSQAGMDTEAFF.

CDR3 sequence reads: CASNPTGGTYNEQFF. CDR3 sequence (DNA): TGCGCCAGCAACCCTACGGGGGGGACCTACAATGAGCAGTTCTTC. The chain links TRBV5-1 to TRBJ2-1; 8 bases agree with TRBD2. Looked up from germline, CDR1 is SGHRS and CDR2 is YFSETQ. This CDR3 contains 15 residues. The V and J ends lost 6 bases and 2 bases, in that order; junction bases with no gene match: 7.

The V call is TRBV14, the J call TRBJ2-7, with D perhaps assigned TRBD1 or TRBD2 (5 bases each). Germline V gives CDR1 SGHDN, CDR2 FVKESK. V lost 5 bases to trimming and J lost 2 bases, with 16 bases between them. The CDR3 is made up of 15 amino acids. The CDR3: CASSKFRDGAYEQYF. CDR3 nucleotides: TGTGCCAGCAGCAAGTTCCGGGACGGTGCCTACGAGCAGTACTTC.

The DNA for the CDR3 is TGTGCCAGCCGGACAGGGGATAGCAATCAGCCCCAGCATTTT. It encodes CASRTGDSNQPQHF. V is TRBV28 and J is TRBJ1-5; 9 bases map to TRBD1. With V trimmed by 8 bases and J by 0 bases, 2 bases remained unmatched. The CDR3 sequence is 14 residues long. Germline V lookup: CDR1 MDHEN, CDR2 SYDVKM.

J is TRBJ2-4 and V is TRBV11-2; D unresolved. This CDR3 is 13 amino acids long. Germline CDR1 reads SGHAT; CDR2 reads FQNNGV. The V gene lost 5 bases and the J gene lost 1 base, with 6 bases spanning the gap. The CDR3 nucleotides are TGTGCCAGCAGCCTAGGGGCCAAAAACATTCAGTACTTC. Residues: CASSLGAKNIQYF.

The rearrangement links TRBV4-3 to TRBJ2-1; 8 bases map to TRBD1. In germline, CDR1 is LGHNA, CDR2 YSLEER. CDR3 length: 11 residues. With 5 bases clipped from V and 10 bases from J, the junction kept 1 base outside the gene matches. The CDR3 here is CASSRDREQFF. In nucleotides, the CDR3 is TGCGCCAGCAGCAGGGACAGGGAGCAGTTCTTC.

This sequence joins TRBV7-8 and TRBJ2-1, with TRBD2 matching 10 bases. The CDR3 consists of 15 residues. V was pared by 5 bases and J by 5 bases, with 6 bases of the junction left unmatched. Per germline, CDR1 SGHVS and CDR2 FQNEAQ. Here the CDR3 DNA reads TGTGCCAGCAGCCCGGCGGGACTAGCGAACAATGAGCAGTTCTTC. Translating gives CASSPAGLANNEQFF.

Concerning this clone itself: At one boundary the junction diverges from the germline segment, which might be a read error. This chain connects TRBV27 to TRBJ2-1; D unresolved. CDR1 and CDR2 (germline): MNHEY, SMNVEV (reference sequence). This CDR3 contains 13 residues. CDR3 sequence reads: CASSLSGYHEQFF. The DNA of the CDR3 is TGTGCCAGCAGTTTATCGGGCTACCATGAGCAGTTCTTC.

The chain is built from TRBV6-1 and TRBJ1-1; 7 bases map to TRBD1. CDR1 is MNHNS, CDR2 SASEGT, per germline. V shed 8 bases and J 5 bases; nucleotides not matched to a gene: 8. CDR3 length equals 13 residues. In nucleotides, the CDR3 is TGTGCCAGCGGGAGGGCAGGGGGGACTGAAGCTTTCTTT. It is translated as CASGRAGGTEAFF.

In its sample, this clone was seen once. J is TRBJ2-7 and V is TRBV28; D is uncertain. Per germline, CDR1 MDHEN and CDR2 SYDVKM. The CDR3 has 13 amino acids. Trimming removed 7 bases at V and 2 bases at J, with 12 bases between. CDR3 in amino acids: CASKLGGPYEQYF. The CDR3 DNA follows: TGTGCCAGCAAACTGGGCGGCCCCTACGAGCAGTACTTC.

The chain is built from TRBV9 and TRBJ1-5, with a weak D call TRBD1 (6 bases). This CDR3 region has 13 residues. Germline V gives CDR1 SGDLS, CDR2 YYNGEE. Trimming pared 3 bases from V and 4 bases from J, leaving 8 bases between. Here the CDR3 DNA reads TGTGCCAGCAGCGCCGGGACAAATCAGCCCCAGCATTTT. This encodes CASSAGTNQPQHF.

The chain recombines TRBV27 with TRBJ2-7; D perhaps matches TRBD1 (6 bases). Germline assignment: CDR1 MNHEY and CDR2 SMNVEV (reference sequence). Deletions cut 7 bases from V and 7 bases from J, with 29 bases between. The CDR3 extends over 17 amino acids. DNA of the CDR3: TGTGCCAGCACCCCCCTGACAGGAAACAGCCCCTATGGGGAGCAGTACTTC. Translated, it gives CASTPLTGNSPYGEQYF.

This chain uses TRBV4-1 with TRBJ1-1, with D possibly matching TRBD1 (6 bases). Germline CDR1 MGHRA, CDR2 YSYEKL. The germline V and J ends were trimmed by 8 bases and 6 bases, with 16 bases remaining between them. The CDR3 spans 13 residues. The chain's CDR3 is CASGTTGRPEAFF. CDR3 nucleotides: TGCGCCAGCGGGACCACAGGGAGACCTGAAGCTTTCTTT.

In this sample, this clone turned up a few times. In the same sample, other DNA sequences code for this CDR3. This chain uses TRBV2 with TRBJ1-5, with a tentative D call TRBD1 (5 bases). CDR3 length: 14 residues. Trimming left V 6 bases short and J 0 bases short, with 9 bases between. The germline gives CDR1 SNHLY, CDR2 FYNNEI. This CDR3 reads CASSRQTSNQPQHF. CDR3 in DNA: TGTGCCAGCAGCCGACAGACTAGCAATCAGCCCCAGCATTTT.

This chain uses TRBV6-1 with TRBJ1-1; weak D call: TRBD1 (5 bases). From germline, CDR1 is MNHNS and CDR2 SASEGT. V was trimmed by 2 bases and J by 4 bases, leaving 14 bases between them. The CDR3 is 15 residues long. The CDR3 protein is CASSEQGGWGTEAFF. The CDR3 nucleotides read TGTGCCAGCAGTGAACAGGGCGGGTGGGGCACTGAAGCTTTCTTT.

The chain carries TRBV2 and TRBJ2-5, with D possibly TRBD2 on 6 matching bases. The J call may be incorrect, as the DNA end agrees better with TRBJ2-7. The CDR3 is 16 residues long. The germline V gene has CDR1 SNHLY and CDR2 FYNNEI. The CDR3, as DNA: TGTGCCAGCAACGACCCCGGATCGACTAGCTCCTACGAGCAGTACTTC. It yields the protein CASNDPGSTSSYEQYF.

V gene TRBV27 combines with J gene TRBJ2-2; TRBD2 agrees at 13 bases. Unmatched junction bases numbered 9, after V lost 4 bases and J lost 7 bases. In germline, CDR1 is MNHEY, CDR2 SMNVEV (reference sequence). The CDR3 length is 17 residues. In DNA form, the CDR3 reads TGTGCCAGCAGTTCTAACGGACTAGCGGGAGTTATCGGGGAGCTGTTTTTT. Its protein product is CASSSNGLAGVIGELFF.

The CDR3 is CASSTTGDGYTF. DNA for the CDR3: TGTGCCAGCTCAACAACAGGGGACGGCTACACCTTC. The chain has TRBV18 and TRBJ1-2; 7 nucleotides align to TRBD1. V shed 5 bases and J 8 bases; nucleotides not matched to a gene: 5. Germline loops: CDR1 KGHSH, CDR2 LQKENI. CDR3 size: 12 residues.

This chain uses TRBV30 with TRBJ2-7; D may be TRBD2 (7 bases). The CDR3 is 15 amino acids. Germline V gene lookup returns CDR1 GTSNPN and CDR2 SVGIG (reference sequence). Trimming cost V 5 bases and J 5 bases, with 22 bases left between them. DNA of the CDR3: TGTGCCTGGGTCCCCAAGGGGGGGGAGTCCCACGAGCAGTACTTC. Its translation: CAWVPKGGESHEQYF.

A note on this clone: Since a much larger clone is just one base distant, this may be a read error. The sample holds other DNA sequences that translate to the same CDR3. V usage is TRBV30 and J usage is TRBJ2-7, with 11 bases that match TRBD2. CDR1 is GTSNPN and CDR2 is SVGIG in the germline V gene (reference sequence). The CDR3 contains 15 residues. The V and J ends lost 5 bases and 7 bases, in that order; junction bases with no gene match: 13. The CDR3 spells CAWSQRGLAGGEQYF. DNA of the CDR3: TGTGCCTGGTCCCAACGAGGGCTAGCGGGAGGAGAGCAGTACTTC.

A note on this clone: In the same sample, other DNA sequences code for this CDR3. This chain uses TRBV4-2 with TRBJ2-3; D remains ambiguous. Germline V lookup: CDR1 LGHNA, CDR2 YNFKEQ. The V end was cut by 0 bases, the J end by 5 bases, with 3 bases between. The CDR3 consists of 12 residues. In nucleotides, the CDR3 is TGTGCCAGCAGCCAAGACCGAGATACGCAGTATTTT. As protein: CASSQDRDTQYF.

The chain joins TRBV2 to TRBJ2-7; D gene unclear. The length of the CDR3 is 11 residues. V dropped 6 bases and J dropped 6 bases, with 9 bases sitting between them. Germline loops: CDR1 SNHLY, CDR2 FYNNEI. The CDR3 sequence is CASSLASEQYF. In DNA, the CDR3 is TGTGCCAGCAGCCTCGCAAGCGAGCAGTACTTC.

The J gene is TRBJ2-1, the V gene TRBV11-1; no clear D. The CDR3 sequence is 15 residues long. Deletions cut 5 bases from V and 6 bases from J, with 17 bases between. Per the germline V gene, CDR1 is SGHAT and CDR2 is FQDESV (reference sequence). This CDR3 reads CASSRQLRVGNEQFF. The DNA for the CDR3 is TGTGCCAGCAGCCGCCAGCTACGGGTGGGCAATGAGCAGTTCTTC.